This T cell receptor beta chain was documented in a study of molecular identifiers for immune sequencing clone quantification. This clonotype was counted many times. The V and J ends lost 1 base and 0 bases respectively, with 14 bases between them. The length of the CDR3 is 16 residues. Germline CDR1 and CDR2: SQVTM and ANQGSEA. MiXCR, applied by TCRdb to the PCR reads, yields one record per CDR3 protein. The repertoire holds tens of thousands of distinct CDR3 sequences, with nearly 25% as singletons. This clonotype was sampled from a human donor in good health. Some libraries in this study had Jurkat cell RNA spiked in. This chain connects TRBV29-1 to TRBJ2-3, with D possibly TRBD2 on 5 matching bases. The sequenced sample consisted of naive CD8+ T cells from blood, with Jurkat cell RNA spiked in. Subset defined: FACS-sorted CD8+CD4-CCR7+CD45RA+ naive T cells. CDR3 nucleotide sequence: TGCAGCGTTGAAGGAACAACTAGTTCGAGCACAGATACGCAGTATTTT. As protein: CSVEGTTSSSTDTQYF.